The TCR beta chain under discussion was sequenced for a study of regulatory T cells in long-lasting Graves disease. Overall study results and limits: TCR diversity was lower in persistent Graves' patients than in newly diagnosed ones. Possibly, too few samples lowered accuracy.

Comment on this clonotype: Its antigen is currently unknown.

Time point given: newly diagnosed GD, antithyroid drugs for less than 3 months. PBMCs provided the RNA from which the TCR library was made. Criteria from the American Thyroid Association guidelines were applied to diagnose Graves' disease. Germline V lookup: CDR1 SGHTA, CDR2 FQGNSA. This CDR3 spans 18 amino acids. Trimming took 1 base from V and 4 from J; bases not matched to a gene: 11. According to the study, TCR beta libraries were built with iRepertoire HTBI primers and CDR3-region Arm-PCR. Using its own MiXCR run on the multiplex PCR reads, TCRdb lists one record per CDR3 protein. The sample lists about 420,000 distinct CDR3 sequences; over 15% were seen once. This same sample was also part of a study on T cells in Graves' hyperthyroidism and ophthalmopathy. That study adds: Patients were excluded for uncontrolled infection, other autoimmune disease, pregnancy or lactation.

The receptor was derived from a woman aged 18-29 years with Graves disease. The chain recombines TRBV7-2 with TRBJ2-3, with 10 bases lining up with TRBD2. The specimen comprised peripheral blood mononuclear cells (PBMCs), sampled at new diagnosis, from a patient treated with antithyroid drugs. The chain's CDR3 is CASSLERASGSLPDTQYF. The CDR3 region has the DNA TGTGCCAGCAGCTTAGAGAGGGCTAGCGGGAGTTTGCCAGATACGCAGTATTTT.